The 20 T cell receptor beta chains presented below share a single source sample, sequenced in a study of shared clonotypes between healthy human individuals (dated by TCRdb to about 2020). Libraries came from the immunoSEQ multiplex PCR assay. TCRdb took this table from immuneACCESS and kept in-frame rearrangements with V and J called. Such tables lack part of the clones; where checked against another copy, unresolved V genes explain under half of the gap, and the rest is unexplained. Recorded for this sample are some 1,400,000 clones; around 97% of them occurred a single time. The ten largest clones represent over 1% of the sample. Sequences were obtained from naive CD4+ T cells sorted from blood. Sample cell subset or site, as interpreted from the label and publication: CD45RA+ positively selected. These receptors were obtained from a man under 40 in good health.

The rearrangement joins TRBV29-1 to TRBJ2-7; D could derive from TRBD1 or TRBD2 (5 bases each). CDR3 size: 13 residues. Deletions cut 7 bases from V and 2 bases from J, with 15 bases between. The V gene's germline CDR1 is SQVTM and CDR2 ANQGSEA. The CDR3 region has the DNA TGCAGCGCAGCCCGGGACGCCGCCTACGAGCAGTACTTC. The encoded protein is CSAARDAAYEQYF.

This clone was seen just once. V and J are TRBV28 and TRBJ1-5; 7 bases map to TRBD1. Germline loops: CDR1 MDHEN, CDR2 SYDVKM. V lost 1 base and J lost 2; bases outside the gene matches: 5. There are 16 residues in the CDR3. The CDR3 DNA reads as TGTGCCAGCAGTTTATCCCACAGGGGCGGCAATCAGCCCCAGCATTTT. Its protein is CASSLSHRGGNQPQHF.

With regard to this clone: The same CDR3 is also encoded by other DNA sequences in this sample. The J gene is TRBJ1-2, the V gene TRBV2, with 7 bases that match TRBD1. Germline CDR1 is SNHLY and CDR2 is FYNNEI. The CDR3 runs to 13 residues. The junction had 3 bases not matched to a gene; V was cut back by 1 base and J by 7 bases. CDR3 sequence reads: CASSEGQGFGYTF. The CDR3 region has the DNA TGTGCCAGCAGTGAAGGACAGGGTTTTGGCTACACCTTC.

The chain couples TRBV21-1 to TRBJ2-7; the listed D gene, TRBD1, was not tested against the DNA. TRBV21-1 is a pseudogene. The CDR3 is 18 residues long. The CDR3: CAARPRARGRLTTYEQYF. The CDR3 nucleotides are TGTGCCGCGCGTCCTCGGGCCAGGGGGCGACTTACCACCTACGAGCAGTACTTC.

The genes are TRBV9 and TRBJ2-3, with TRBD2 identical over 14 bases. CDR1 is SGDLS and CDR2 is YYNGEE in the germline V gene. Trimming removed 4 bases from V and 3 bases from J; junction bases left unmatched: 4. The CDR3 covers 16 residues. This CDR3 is CASSKGLAGVTDTQYF. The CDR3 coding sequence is TGTGCCAGCAGCAAGGGACTAGCGGGAGTGACAGATACGCAGTATTTT.

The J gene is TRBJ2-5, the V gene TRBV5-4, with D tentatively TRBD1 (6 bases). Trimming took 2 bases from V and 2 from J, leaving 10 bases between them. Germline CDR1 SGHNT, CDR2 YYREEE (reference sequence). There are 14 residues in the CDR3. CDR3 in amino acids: CASSFTRGQETQYF. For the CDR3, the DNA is TGTGCCAGCAGCTTCACGAGGGGGCAAGAGACCCAGTACTTC.

This chain's CDR3 is CASSSWDRGLAKNIQYF. CDR3 nucleotides: TGTGCCAGCAGCTCCTGGGACAGGGGGCTAGCCAAAAACATTCAGTACTTC. This sequence joins TRBV11-2 and TRBJ2-4, with 12 bases that match TRBD1. Germline CDR1 reads SGHAT; CDR2 reads FQNNGV. Trimming removed 4 bases from V and 0 bases from J; junction bases left unmatched: 4. The CDR3 is made up of 17 amino acids.

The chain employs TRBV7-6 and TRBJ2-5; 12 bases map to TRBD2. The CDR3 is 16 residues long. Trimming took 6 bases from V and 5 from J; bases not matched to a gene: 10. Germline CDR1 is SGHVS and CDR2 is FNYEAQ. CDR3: CASSFRRLAGAETQYF. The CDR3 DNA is TGTGCCAGCAGTTTTAGAAGACTAGCGGGAGCCGAGACCCAGTACTTC.

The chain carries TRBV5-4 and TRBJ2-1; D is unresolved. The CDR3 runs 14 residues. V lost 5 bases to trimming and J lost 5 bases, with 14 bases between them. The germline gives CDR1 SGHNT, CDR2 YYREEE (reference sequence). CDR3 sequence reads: CASRGWNADNEQFF. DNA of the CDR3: TGTGCCAGCAGAGGCTGGAATGCGGACAATGAGCAGTTCTTC.

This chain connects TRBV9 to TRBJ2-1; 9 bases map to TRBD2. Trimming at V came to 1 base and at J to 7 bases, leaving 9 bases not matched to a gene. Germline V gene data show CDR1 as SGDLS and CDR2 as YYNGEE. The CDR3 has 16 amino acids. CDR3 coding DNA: TGTGCCAGCAGCGTAAGGTGGGCGGGAGGGGTGAATGAGCAGTTCTTC. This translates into CASSVRWAGGVNEQFF.

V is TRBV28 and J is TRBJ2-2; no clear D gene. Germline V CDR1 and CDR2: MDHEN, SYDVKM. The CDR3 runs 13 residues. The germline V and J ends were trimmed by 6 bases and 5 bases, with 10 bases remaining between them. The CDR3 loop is CASRQEVTGELFF. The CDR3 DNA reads TGTGCCAGCAGGCAAGAGGTGACCGGGGAGCTGTTTTTT.

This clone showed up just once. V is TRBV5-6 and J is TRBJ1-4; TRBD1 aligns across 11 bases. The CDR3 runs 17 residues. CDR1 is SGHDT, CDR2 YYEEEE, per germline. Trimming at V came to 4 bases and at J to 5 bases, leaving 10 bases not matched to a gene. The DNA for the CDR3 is TGTGCCAGCAGCCTACGACTCGGGACAGGGGGGAATGAAAAACTGTTTTTT. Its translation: CASSLRLGTGGNEKLFF.

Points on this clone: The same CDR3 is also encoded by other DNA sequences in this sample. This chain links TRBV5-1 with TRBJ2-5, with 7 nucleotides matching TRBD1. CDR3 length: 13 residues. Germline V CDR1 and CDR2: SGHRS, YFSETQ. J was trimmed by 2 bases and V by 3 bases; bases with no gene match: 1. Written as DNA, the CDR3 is TGCGCCAGCAGCTCGACAGGGCAAGAGACCCAGTACTTC. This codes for CASSSTGQETQYF.

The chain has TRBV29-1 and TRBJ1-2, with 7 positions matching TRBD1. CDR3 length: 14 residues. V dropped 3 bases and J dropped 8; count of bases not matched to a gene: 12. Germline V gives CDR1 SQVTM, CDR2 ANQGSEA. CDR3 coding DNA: TGCAGCGTTGATTTACAGGGGACCCGGCGGGGCTACACCTTC. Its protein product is CSVDLQGTRRGYTF.

The CDR3 sequence is CATSLRTAGANVLTF. The DNA of the CDR3 is TGTGCCACCAGCTTGCGGACAGCTGGGGCCAACGTCCTGACTTTC. The chain links TRBV15 to TRBJ2-6; D might be TRBD1 (6 bases). The V gene's germline CDR1 is LNHNV and CDR2 YYDKDF (reference sequence). Trimming stripped 5 bases from V and 2 bases from J, with 10 bases between. CDR3 length: 15 residues.

Written as DNA, the CDR3 is TGTGCCAGTACCTATCTAACCTCTGGGGCCAACGTCCTGACTTTC. This gives the protein CASTYLTSGANVLTF. The V call is TRBV19, the J call TRBJ2-6; D unclear. The CDR3 loop spans 15 amino acids. Deletions cut 7 bases from V and 0 bases from J, with 10 bases between. CDR1 LNHDA and CDR2 SQIVND come from the germline V gene (reference sequence).

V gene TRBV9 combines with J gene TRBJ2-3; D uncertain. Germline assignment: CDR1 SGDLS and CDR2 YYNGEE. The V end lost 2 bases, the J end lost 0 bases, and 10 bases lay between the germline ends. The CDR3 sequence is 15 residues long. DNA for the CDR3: TGTGCCAGCAGCGTTAAGGCTAGTAGCACAGATACGCAGTATTTT. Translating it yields CASSVKASSTDTQYF.

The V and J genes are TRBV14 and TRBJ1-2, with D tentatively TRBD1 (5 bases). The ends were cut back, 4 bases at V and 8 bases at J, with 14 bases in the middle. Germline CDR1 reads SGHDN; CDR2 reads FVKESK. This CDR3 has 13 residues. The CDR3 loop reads CASSPREGSGYTF. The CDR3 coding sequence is TGTGCCAGCAGCCCCAGGGAGGGTAGCGGCTACACCTTC. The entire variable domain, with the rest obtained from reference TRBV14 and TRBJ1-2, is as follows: EAGVTQFPSHSVIEKGQTVTLRCDPISGHDNLYWYRRVMGKEIKFLLHFVKESKQDESGMPNNRFLAERTGGTYSTLKVQPAELEDSGVYFCASSPREGSGYTFGSGTRLTVV.

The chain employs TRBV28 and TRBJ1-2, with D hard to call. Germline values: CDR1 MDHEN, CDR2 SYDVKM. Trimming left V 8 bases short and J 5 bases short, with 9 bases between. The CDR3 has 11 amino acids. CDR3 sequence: CASRQTYGYTF. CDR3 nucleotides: TGTGCCAGCCGGCAGACTTATGGCTACACCTTC.

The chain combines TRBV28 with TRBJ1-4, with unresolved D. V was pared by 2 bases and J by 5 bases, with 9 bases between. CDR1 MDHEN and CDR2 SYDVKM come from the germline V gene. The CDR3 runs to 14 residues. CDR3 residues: CASSLVGGNEKLFF. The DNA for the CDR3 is TGTGCCAGCAGTTTAGTTGGCGGAAATGAAAAACTGTTTTTT.